The next 24 T cell receptor beta chains were all read from a single sample in a study of low-dose radiotherapy and immunotherapy resistance in tumors. Both TCRalpha and TCRbeta chains were reverse transcribed with V-gene-specific primers. Amplification of TCRs used a constant-region primer and V-primer adapter for 15 to 25 PCR cycles. MiXCR, run by TCRdb on the reads, gives a single entry per CDR3 protein. The table has 15,000 to 20,000 distinct CDR3 sequences, 70% seen once. These receptors were taken from a human donor with advanced metastatic prostate, ovarian, gallbladder or colorectal cancer (not recorded which). This table probably holds off-target reads from a library built for another chain.

The V gene is TRBV19, the J gene TRBJ2-5; 12 bases match TRBD2. The CDR3 covers 15 residues. The junction had 6 bases not matched to a gene; V was cut back by 5 bases and J by 5 bases. Germline V gene lookup returns CDR1 LNHDA and CDR2 SQIVND (reference sequence). The CDR3 spells CASSQTSGSSETQYF. CDR3 DNA: TGTGCCAGTAGTCAGACTAGCGGGAGTTCCGAGACCCAGTACTTC.

V is TRBV28 and J is TRBJ1-1; D possibly corresponds to TRBD1 (5 bases). The germline gives CDR1 MDHEN, CDR2 SYDVKM. The CDR3 has 15 residues. Trimming removed 6 bases from V and 4 bases from J, with 18 bases in between. As DNA, the CDR3 is TGTGCCAGCAGGACCCGCGGAGCTGGGGGCACTGAAGCTTTCTTT. It is translated as CASRTRGAGGTEAFF.

This chain links TRBV20-1 with TRBJ1-5; 7 bases align to TRBD1. This CDR3 contains 14 residues. From germline, CDR1 is DFQATT and CDR2 SNEGSKA (reference sequence). J was trimmed by 5 bases and V by 0 bases; bases with no gene match: 4. The CDR3 bases are TGCAGTGCTAGAGAACAGGGGCGAGATCAGCCCCAGCATTTT. Translated, it gives CSAREQGRDQPQHF.

The chain links TRBV18 to TRBJ1-2; D gene uncertain. The CDR3 contains 12 residues. Germline assignment: CDR1 KGHSH and CDR2 LQKENI. Trimming cost V 1 base and J 3 bases, with 3 bases left between them. This CDR3 is CASSPLDYGYTF. CDR3 in DNA: TGTGCCAGCTCACCACTTGACTATGGCTACACCTTC.

This clonotype was picked up one time. The rearrangement uses TRBV10-3 and TRBJ2-3, with no clear D. V dropped 0 bases and J dropped 5 bases, with 6 bases sitting between them. Looked up from germline, CDR1 is ENHRY and CDR2 is SYGVKD. The CDR3 is made up of 13 amino acids. The CDR3 spells CAISESTIDTQYF. For the CDR3, the DNA is TGTGCCATCAGTGAGTCAACGATAGATACGCAGTATTTT.

The CDR3 loop is CASSHTTERARYNEQFF. DNA of the CDR3: TGTGCCAGCAGCCACACGACGGAGCGGGCGCGCTACAATGAGCAGTTCTTC. The chain combines TRBV21-1 with TRBJ2-1; the table names TRBD1, a call not compared with the DNA. TRBV21-1 is a documented pseudogene. CDR3 length equals 17 residues.

The CDR3: CASSYSGLAGVYNEQFF. In nucleotides, the CDR3 is TGTGCCAGCAGTTACTCGGGGCTAGCGGGGGTATACAATGAGCAGTTCTTC. The chain uses TRBV6-6 and TRBJ2-1; 10 positions agree with TRBD2. Looked up from germline, CDR1 is MNHNY and CDR2 is SVGAGI (reference sequence). CDR3 length: 17 amino acids. Germline trimming cut 0 bases from V and 4 bases from J; bases unmatched to any gene: 6.

This chain connects TRBV2 to TRBJ2-5; TRBD2 matches 10 bases. The V gene's germline CDR1 is SNHLY and CDR2 FYNNEI. Trimming at V came to 6 bases and at J to 4 bases, leaving 5 bases not matched to a gene. The CDR3 consists of 14 residues. The DNA for the CDR3 is TGTGCCAGCAGGGGGACTAGCGTCGGAGAGACCCAGTACTTC. It encodes CASRGTSVGETQYF.

The rearrangement links TRBV12-3 or TRBV12-4 to TRBJ2-5; a possible D gene is TRBD2 (6 bases). There are 15 residues in the CDR3. Deletions cut 1 base from V and 4 bases from J, with 13 bases between. The CDR3, as DNA: TGTGCCAGCAGTTTAGATCACGGAGCGGGAGAGACCCAGTACTTC. Encoded protein: CASSLDHGAGETQYF.

The V gene is TRBV6-5, the J gene TRBJ2-7; D unresolved. V was shortened by 6 bases and J by 1 base, with 19 bases between the two germline ends. The germline V gene has CDR1 MNHEY and CDR2 SVGAGI. CDR3 size: 16 residues. CDR3 region: CASRSERLHHSYEQYF. The CDR3 DNA follows: TGTGCCAGCAGATCGGAGCGCTTACACCATTCCTACGAGCAGTACTTC.

V and J are TRBV6-1 and TRBJ1-4, with D possibly TRBD1 on 5 matching bases. The germline V and J ends were trimmed by 5 bases and 3 bases, with 13 bases remaining between them. The CDR3 is 15 residues long. Germline CDR1 and CDR2: MNHNS and SASEGT. The CDR3 protein is CASSPDMGANEKLFF. The CDR3 DNA reads as TGTGCCAGCAGTCCGGACATGGGCGCTAATGAAAAACTGTTTTTT.

The J gene is TRBJ2-5, the V gene TRBV28; D is possibly TRBD2 (5 bases). Germline lookup yields CDR1 MDHEN and CDR2 SYDVKM. Trimming shortened V by 6 bases and J by 2 bases, and 10 bases separated the two germline ends. CDR3 size: 13 residues. The chain's CDR3 is CASSRGVQETQYF. DNA for the CDR3: TGTGCCAGCAGCCGGGGTGTACAAGAGACCCAGTACTTC.

The rearrangement uses TRBV7-2 and TRBJ2-3, with TRBD2 identical over 8 bases. The trim removed 1 base at V and 5 bases at J, leaving 8 bases unmatched. CDR1 and CDR2 from the germline V gene are SGHTA and FQGNSA. This CDR3 has 16 amino acids. In DNA, the CDR3 is TGTGCCAGCAGCTTAGATCCCGGGGGGGCGGGAGATACGCAGTATTTT. This gives the protein CASSLDPGGAGDTQYF.

The chain recombines TRBV4-1 with TRBJ1-6; D not certain. Deletions cut 0 bases from V and 6 bases from J, with 12 bases between. CDR3 length: 16 amino acids. Germline CDR1 and CDR2: MGHRA and YSYEKL. The CDR3 reads CASSQDWAGFNSPLHF. In DNA, the CDR3 is TGCGCCAGCAGCCAAGATTGGGCAGGCTTTAATTCACCCCTCCACTTT.

The gene calls are TRBV29-1 and TRBJ1-2; maybe TRBD1 (5 bases). The CDR3 consists of 15 residues. Trimming cost V 5 bases and J 3 bases, with 19 bases left between them. Germline assignment: CDR1 SQVTM and CDR2 ANQGSEA. CDR3 sequence reads: CSVKPGAWGYYGYTF. The DNA for the CDR3 is TGCAGCGTTAAACCCGGCGCGTGGGGGTACTATGGCTACACCTTC.

The chain has TRBV4-2 and TRBJ2-7; D might be TRBD2 (6 bases). The V end was cut by 1 base, the J end by 3 bases, with 13 bases between. Germline loops: CDR1 LGHNA, CDR2 YNFKEQ. This CDR3 has 15 residues. In DNA form, the CDR3 reads TGTGCCAGCAGCCAAGCACTGACTAGTGGCTACGAGCAGTACTTC. Translating it yields CASSQALTSGYEQYF.

Worth noting for this clonotype: Germline is not matched at one junction end, which may reflect a read error. The chain employs TRBV15 and TRBJ1-2; 11 bases align to TRBD1. Per the germline V gene, CDR1 is LNHNV and CDR2 is YYDKDF (reference sequence). This CDR3 region has 14 residues. The CDR3 sequence is CATLKDRGLYGHTF. DNA of the CDR3: TGTGCCACGTTAAAGGACAGGGGGCTATATGGCCACACCTTC.

The chain employs TRBV2 and TRBJ2-1; 14 nucleotides match TRBD2. The CDR3 totals 18 residues. With V trimmed by 6 bases and J by 2 bases, 9 bases remained unmatched. Germline V gene sequence: CDR1 SNHLY, CDR2 FYNNEI. The CDR3 DNA is TGTGCCAGCAGGGCCGGGACTAGCGGGAGTAAAGCCTACAATGAGCAGTTCTTC. Residues: CASRAGTSGSKAYNEQFF.

The genes are TRBV9 and TRBJ1-1; no reliable D call. The CDR3 runs 15 residues. CDR1 SGDLS and CDR2 YYNGEE come from the germline V gene. V lost 2 bases to trimming and J lost 1 base, with 12 bases between them. The DNA for the CDR3 is TGTGCCAGCAGCGTCGGCCAAACTGGGAACACTGAAGCTTTCTTT. Encoded protein: CASSVGQTGNTEAFF.

The chain links TRBV19 to TRBJ1-5; tentatively, D is TRBD1 (6 bases). The CDR3 loop spans 16 amino acids. Germline CDR1 LNHDA, CDR2 SQIVND (reference sequence). The V end was cut by 1 base, the J end by 1 base, with 11 bases between. This chain's CDR3 is CASSIAFGQSNQPQHF. The CDR3 DNA sequence: TGTGCCAGTAGTATAGCCTTCGGACAGAGCAATCAGCCCCAGCATTTT.

The chain employs TRBV4-1 and TRBJ1-1; D possibly corresponds to TRBD1 (6 bases). This CDR3 is built from 15 residues. V dropped 5 bases and J dropped 6 bases, with 19 bases sitting between them. Germline-derived CDR1 and CDR2 are MGHRA and YSYEKL. CDR3 coding DNA: TGCGCCAGCAGCTCGGGGGGGGCCTTAGCAGCTGAAGCTTTCTTT. Translated, it gives CASSSGGALAAEAFF.

This chain connects TRBV13 to TRBJ1-2, with 7 bases matching TRBD1. The V and J ends lost 5 bases and 2 bases, in that order; junction bases with no gene match: 11. This CDR3 contains 16 residues. Germline V gene data show CDR1 as PRHDT and CDR2 as FYEKMQ (reference sequence). The CDR3 region is CASSHRGQERNYGYTF. The CDR3 bases are TGTGCCAGCAGCCACCGAGGACAGGAAAGAAACTATGGCTACACCTTC.

The chain links TRBV29-1 to TRBJ2-7; D uncertain. The V and J ends lost 4 bases and 6 bases respectively, with 7 bases between them. This CDR3 region has 10 residues. Germline CDR1 is SQVTM and CDR2 is ANQGSEA. CDR3 in DNA: TGCAGCGTTGGGCACCCCGAGCAGTACTTC. It encodes CSVGHPEQYF.

The chain couples TRBV14 to TRBJ2-5; D is unclear. Germline V gene data show CDR1 as SGHDN and CDR2 as FVKESK. V lost 4 bases, J lost 4 bases, and 7 bases lay in between. The CDR3 spans 12 residues. The CDR3 DNA is TGTGCCAGCAGCCCCGCCAGAGAGACCCAGTACTTC. It yields the protein CASSPARETQYF.